The table lists the clone carrying this T cell receptor (beta chain) with many counts. Its antigen is not known. This sample is drawn from a study of T-cell reconstitution after alpha-beta-depleted transplantation in children. The CDR3 loop spans 12 amino acids. Germline CDR1 and CDR2: ENHRY and SYGVKD. V was trimmed by 4 bases and J by 6 bases, leaving 7 bases between them. Whole-study findings and limits: Roughly two months post-transplant, alpha-beta T cells reportedly originated from several hundred graft clones that had expanded. Recipient T cells and thymic progenitors that survived were the source of the high TCRbeta diversity seen at day 60 in some patients.

Unique molecular identifiers were used in preparing the TCRbeta library. TCRdb re-called the PCR reads through MiXCR, storing one row per CDR3 protein. This table holds 330,000 or so distinct CDR3 sequences, about 9.4% found once. The sample was PBMCs, taken before TCRalphabeta/CD19-depleted stem cell transplant. This chain joins TRBV10-3 and TRBJ2-1, with a weak D call TRBD2 (6 bases). The sequence came from a boy younger than two with acute myeloid leukemia, due to receive a stem cell transplant. CDR3 sequence reads: CAISGLGNEQFF. DNA of the CDR3: TGTGCCATCAGTGGACTAGGCAATGAGCAGTTCTTC.